Following are 3 T cell receptor beta chains from one sample sequenced in a study of tumor-infiltrating T cells and Merkel cell polyomavirus. Robust Merkel cell polyomavirus Large T antigen positivity by immunohistochemistry was seen in all patients' tumors. The assay was immunoSEQ multiplex PCR, and TCRdb's table has in-frame clones only and misses some. The sample carries over 850 clones, roughly nine tenths recorded once. The sample taken for sequencing was Merkel cell polyomavirus peptide tetramer+ CD8+ T cells sorted from blood. The source is a man in his sixties with Merkel cell carcinoma.

This chain joins TRBV9 and TRBJ1-3; D remains unclear. The CDR3 totals 16 residues. Looked up from germline, CDR1 is SGDLS and CDR2 is YYNGEE. Trimming took off 4 bases at V and 2 bases at J, with 16 bases between the two ends. The CDR3 spells CASSTRAGIAGNTIYF. The CDR3, as DNA: TGTGCCAGCAGCACTAGGGCCGGCATAGCTGGAAACACCATATATTTT.

The rearrangement uses TRBV25-1 and TRBJ2-6; TRBD1 is a possible D gene (5 bases). V lost 3 bases and J 0 bases, leaving 12 bases between the germline ends. The CDR3 is 17 residues long. Germline CDR1 reads MGHDK; CDR2 reads SYGVNS. This chain's CDR3 is CASSDNTGISGANVLTF. CDR3 nucleotide sequence: TGTGCCAGCAGTGATAATACAGGAATCTCTGGGGCCAACGTCCTGACTTTC.

The chain uses TRBV7-9 and TRBJ2-2; the D is unclear. The CDR3 runs to 14 residues. Trimming stripped 4 bases from V and 6 bases from J, with 12 bases between. Germline CDR1 and CDR2: SEHNR and FQNEAQ (reference sequence). The CDR3 loop reads CASSSKVQAGELFF. CDR3 nucleotide sequence: TGTGCCAGCAGCTCTAAGGTCCAGGCCGGGGAGCTGTTTTTT. Variable domain in full (rest from reference TRBV7-9 and TRBJ2-2): DTGVSQNPRHKITKRGQNVTFRCDPISEHNRLYWYRQTLGQGPEFLTYFQNEAQLEKSRLLSDRFSAERPKGSFSTLEIQRTEQGDSAMYLCASSSKVQAGELFFGEGSRLTVL.